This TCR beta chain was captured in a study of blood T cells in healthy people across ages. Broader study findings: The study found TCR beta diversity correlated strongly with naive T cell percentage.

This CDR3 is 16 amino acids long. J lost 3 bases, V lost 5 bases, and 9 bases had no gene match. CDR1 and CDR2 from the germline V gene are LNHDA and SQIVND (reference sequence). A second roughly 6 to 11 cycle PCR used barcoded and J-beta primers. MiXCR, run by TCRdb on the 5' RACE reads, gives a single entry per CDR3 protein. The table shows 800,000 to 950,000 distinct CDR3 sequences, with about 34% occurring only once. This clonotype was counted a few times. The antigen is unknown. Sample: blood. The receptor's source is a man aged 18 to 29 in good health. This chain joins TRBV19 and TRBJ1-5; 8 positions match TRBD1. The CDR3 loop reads CASSAPTGGDNQPQHF. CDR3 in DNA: TGTGCCAGTAGTGCGCCCACAGGGGGGGACAATCAGCCCCAGCATTTT.